This paragraph covers one T cell receptor (beta chain) sequence. Antigen: not known. With 60 Vbeta and 13 Jbeta primers, the PCR was carried out. Method: immunoSEQ multiplex PCR; TCRdb's copy keeps in-frame clones and lacks some. The top ten clones hold about 3.5% of a sample with 95,000 to 100,000 clones, 70% to 80% of them seen once. The data stem from a study of cytomegalovirus exposure and HLA in healthy donors. Study-level findings and limits: In a later analysis, HLA-associated beta chains showed higher expansion and lower generation probabilities than comparable chains. Presence/absence analyses took donor sequencing depth as roughly uniform. In a later analysis, donors in an Asian-associated ancestry cluster reportedly had fewer N-insertions in productive TCRs than the cohort mean.

The V gene lost 4 bases and the J gene lost 0 bases, with 6 bases spanning the gap. Germline V gene data show CDR1 as KGHSH and CDR2 as LQKENI. The CDR3 sequence is 14 residues long. This chain connects TRBV18 to TRBJ2-2; D perhaps matches TRBD2 (5 bases). This receptor was identified in a middle-aged man in good health and CMV-seronegative. The sequenced sample consisted of PBMCs. CDR3 amino acids: CASSQLANTGELFF. The CDR3 nucleotides read TGTGCCAGCTCACAACTAGCGAACACCGGGGAGCTGTTTTTT.